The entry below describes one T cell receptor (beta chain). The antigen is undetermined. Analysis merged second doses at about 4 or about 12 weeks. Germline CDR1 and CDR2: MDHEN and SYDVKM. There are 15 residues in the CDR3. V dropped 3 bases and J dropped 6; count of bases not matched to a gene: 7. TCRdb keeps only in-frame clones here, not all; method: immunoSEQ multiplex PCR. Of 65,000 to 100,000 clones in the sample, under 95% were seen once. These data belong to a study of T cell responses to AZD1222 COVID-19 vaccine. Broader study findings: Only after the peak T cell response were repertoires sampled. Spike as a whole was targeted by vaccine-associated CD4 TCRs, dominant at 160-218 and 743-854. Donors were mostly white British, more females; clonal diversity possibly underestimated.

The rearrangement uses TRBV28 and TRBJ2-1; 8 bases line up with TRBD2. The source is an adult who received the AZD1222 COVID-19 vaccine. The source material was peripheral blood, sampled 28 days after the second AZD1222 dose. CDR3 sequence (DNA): TGTGCCAGCAGTTTGGGTAGCGGGATTGGCAATGAGCAGTTCTTC. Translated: CASSLGSGIGNEQFF. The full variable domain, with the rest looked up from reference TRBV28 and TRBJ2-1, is DVKVTQSSRYLVKRTGEKVFLECVQDMDHENMFWYRQDPGLGLRLIYFSYDVKMKEKGDIPEGYSVSREKKERFSLILESASTNQTSMYLCASSLGSGIGNEQFFGPGTRLTVL.